The source of this T cell receptor beta chain is a study of neoadjuvant anti-PD-1 for oral cavity cancer. This table comes from immunoSEQ multiplex PCR, and its TCRdb copy is limited to in-frame clones, with some not included. The sample includes 55,000 to 75,000 clones, roughly three quarters of them seen just once. V dropped 3 bases and J dropped 2 bases, with 13 bases sitting between them. Germline V CDR1 and CDR2: KGHSH, LQKENI. This CDR3 comprises 15 residues. The input for sequencing was PBMCs, taken before nivolumab (anti-PD-1) treatment. The origin of this receptor is a person aged 35-79 years with oral cavity squamous cell carcinoma. The V gene is TRBV18, the J gene TRBJ2-5; a possible D gene is TRBD2 (6 bases). This CDR3 reads CASSPRRREQETQYF. CDR3 nucleotide sequence: TGTGCCAGCTCACCCCGGCGGAGGGAGCAAGAGACCCAGTACTTC. Together with reference TRBV18 and TRBJ2-5, the CDR3 gives the full variable domain: NAGVMQNPRHLVRRRGQEARLRCSPMKGHSHVYWYRQLPEEGLKFMVYLQKENIIDESGMPKERFSAEFPKEGPSILRIQQVVRGDSAAYFCASSPRRREQETQYFGPGTRLLVL.